The entry below gives a single T cell receptor (beta chain) sequence along with its context. The germline V gene encodes CDR1 SGHTA and CDR2 FQGNSA. V shed 4 bases and J shed 2 bases, with 21 bases lying between them. The CDR3 spans 18 residues. This sample was taken from a study of blood T cell repertoires in COVID-19. Profiled with immunoSEQ multiplex PCR; TCRdb holds only in-frame clones, not every one. The table has about 81,000 clones, around 88% seen once. This rearrangement joins TRBV7-2 to TRBJ1-3; unclear D gene. This clonotype was sampled from a woman older than 75 with acute or convalescent COVID-19. Sequences were obtained from peripheral blood. As DNA, the CDR3 is TGTGCCAGCAGCTACTATTTGGGTGTAGTTCGCACTGGAAACACCATATATTTT. Its translation: CASSYYLGVVRTGNTIYF.